This is a list of T cell receptor beta chains from one sample in a study of blood T cell repertoires in COVID-19. The protocol was immunoSEQ multiplex PCR, while the TCRdb copy is restricted to in-frame clones and leaves out a portion. The sample holds about 230,000 clones, roughly 83% seen once. The sample comprised peripheral blood. The receptors were sampled from a woman in her seventies with active or convalescent COVID-19. Each CDR3 is given with its conserved first and last residue. Fields, in order: CDR3 DNA, CDR3 protein, clone size, V gene, D gene, J gene. D genes are given only for firm matches. Some rows mark clone size as missing; the rest say once, few, many or name a class of expanded clone.

DNA: TGTGCCAGCTCACCTGGGGCAAAACAAGAGACCCAGTACTTC
CDR3: CASSPGAKQETQYF
size: NA
V: TRBV18
D: NA
J: TRBJ2-5

DNA: TGTGCCAGCAGCTTAAGGGTGGGGGGAGAGACCCAGTACTTC
CDR3: CASSLRVGGETQYF
size: NA
V: TRBV5-6
D: NA
J: TRBJ2-5

DNA: TGTGCCAGCAGCTATTGGGGCCGGAATGAAAAACTGTTTTTT
CDR3: CASSYWGRNEKLFF
size: NA
V: TRBV7-9
D: NA
J: TRBJ1-4

DNA: TGTGCCAGCTCACAACTCTACGAGCAGTACTTC
CDR3: CASSQLYEQYF
size: few
V: TRBV18
D: NA
J: TRBJ2-7

DNA: TGTGCCAGCAGCTTAGGTGGACAGGGGAACACTGAAGCTTTCTTT
CDR3: CASSLGGQGNTEAFF
size: NA
V: TRBV11-3
D: TRBD1
J: TRBJ1-1

DNA: TGTGCCAGCAGCCCCGGGGAGGGCCGCGAGCAGTACTTC
CDR3: CASSPGEGREQYF
size: NA
V: TRBV5-4
D: TRBD2
J: TRBJ2-7

DNA: TGTGCCAGTAGCCCCATCGGGAGCGGGAGTAGCAATGAGCAGTTCTTC
CDR3: CASSPIGSGSSNEQFF
size: NA
V: TRBV19
D: TRBD2
J: TRBJ2-1

DNA: TGTGCCAGCAGCAGGGGACAGGGGGCGAGGTCACACTACGAGCAGTACTTC
CDR3: CASSRGQGARSHYEQYF
size: NA
V: TRBV6-2/TRBV6-3
D: TRBD1
J: TRBJ2-7

DNA: TGTGCCAGCAGCGGCTCGGGGGGACGAGTGGATGAGCAGTTCTTC
CDR3: CASSGSGGRVDEQFF
size: NA
V: TRBV9
D: TRBD2
J: TRBJ2-1

DNA: TGTGCCAGCAGCGTAGGGGCCACTAATGAAAAACTGTTTTTT
CDR3: CASSVGATNEKLFF
size: once
V: TRBV7-2
D: NA
J: TRBJ1-4

DNA: TGTGCCAGCAGTGTTAGGGGGTTGGGTCAGCCCCAGCATTTT
CDR3: CASSVRGLGQPQHF
size: NA
V: TRBV2
D: NA
J: TRBJ1-5

DNA: TGCGCCACCTCCCCTAGCGGGGGGGCTGGGACCCAGTACTTC
CDR3: CATSPSGGAGTQYF
size: NA
V: TRBV5-1
D: TRBD2
J: TRBJ2-5

DNA: TGTGCCAGCAGCCCACTTAGCGGGTACCAAGAGACCCAGTACTTC
CDR3: CASSPLSGYQETQYF
size: NA
V: TRBV6-2/TRBV6-3
D: TRBD2
J: TRBJ2-5

DNA: TGCGCCAGCAGCTTGGGTCGGATAGCGGGCAACACCGGGGAGCTGTTTTTT
CDR3: CASSLGRIAGNTGELFF
size: NA
V: TRBV5-1
D: TRBD2
J: TRBJ2-2

DNA: TGTGCCAGCAGCCTTGACAGGGACAACGAGCAGTACTTC
CDR3: CASSLDRDNEQYF
size: NA
V: TRBV7-3
D: TRBD1
J: TRBJ2-7

DNA: TGTGCCAGCAGCCCCCCCACAGGGATACACAGAGATACGCAGTATTTT
CDR3: CASSPPTGIHRDTQYF
size: NA
V: TRBV7-6
D: NA
J: TRBJ2-3

DNA: TGTGCCAGCAGCCCCCGGGGGGCTTCTGGAAACACCATATATTTT
CDR3: CASSPRGASGNTIYF
size: once
V: TRBV9
D: NA
J: TRBJ1-3

DNA: TGTGCCAGCCTCCGTATCAATCAGCCCCAGCATTTT
CDR3: CASLRINQPQHF
size: NA
V: TRBV21-1
D: NA
J: TRBJ1-5

DNA: TGTGCCAGCAGTTACGCGGGGACAGGGGGCAATTCACCCCTCCACTTT
CDR3: CASSYAGTGGNSPLHF
size: NA
V: TRBV6-5
D: TRBD1
J: TRBJ1-6

DNA: TGTGCCAGCAGTGACTCGGCGGGCCCTAATGAGCAGTTCTTC
CDR3: CASSDSAGPNEQFF
size: NA
V: TRBV6-4
D: NA
J: TRBJ2-1

DNA: TGTGCCAGCAGTCCGCTAGCGGGGGGTAATGAGCAGTTCTTC
CDR3: CASSPLAGGNEQFF
size: NA
V: TRBV7-8
D: TRBD2
J: TRBJ2-1

DNA: TGTGCCATCGGCACCGGGACAGGGTCTGCAACTAATGAAAAACTGTTTTTT
CDR3: CAIGTGTGSATNEKLFF
size: NA
V: TRBV10-3
D: TRBD1
J: TRBJ1-4